This T cell receptor beta chain was documented in a study of blood T cell repertoires in COVID-19. The germline gives CDR1 LGHDT, CDR2 YNNKEL (reference sequence). CDR3 size: 16 residues. Trimming pared 0 bases from V and 3 bases from J, leaving 14 bases between. The participants were between 18 and 89 years old and came from 24 US areas. Membership in each cohort depended on participant-reported clinical history. In the authors' methods: From reference gene primer amplification, estimates of nucleated cell counts were derived. TCRdb's copy holds only in-frame clones and misses some; the assay was immunoSEQ multiplex PCR. D and trimming come from the DNA, and the V and J calls and clone size come from that table. Of around 220,000 clones in the sample, around nine tenths were seen once.

V and J are TRBV3-1 (or the pseudogene TRBV3-2) and TRBJ1-1, with D maybe TRBD1 (5 bases). Sample: PBMCs or T cells enriched from blood (not recorded which). The sequence came from a woman aged 18 to 35 who had recovered from COVID-19. CDR3 residues: CASSQDRELHDTEAFF. In DNA form, the CDR3 reads TGTGCCAGCAGCCAAGACAGGGAACTACACGACACTGAAGCTTTCTTT.